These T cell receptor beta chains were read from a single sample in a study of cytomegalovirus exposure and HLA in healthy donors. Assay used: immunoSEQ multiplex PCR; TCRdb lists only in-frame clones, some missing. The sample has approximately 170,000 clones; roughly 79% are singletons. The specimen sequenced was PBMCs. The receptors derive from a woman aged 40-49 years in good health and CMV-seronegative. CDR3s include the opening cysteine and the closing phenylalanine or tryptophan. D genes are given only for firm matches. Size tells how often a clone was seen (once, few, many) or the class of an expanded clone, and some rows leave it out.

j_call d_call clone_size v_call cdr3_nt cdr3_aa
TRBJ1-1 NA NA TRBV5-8 TGTGCCAGCAGCTTGAAGGGGGACACTGAAGCTTTCTTT CASSLKGDTEAFF
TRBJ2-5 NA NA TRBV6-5 TGTGCCAGCAGTTACTCGAACAGGGCGCCCCAAGAGACCCAGTACTTC CASSYSNRAPQETQYF
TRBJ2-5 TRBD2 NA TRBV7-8 TGTGCCAGCAGCTTTCTAGCGGACCAAGAGACCCAGTACTTC CASSFLADQETQYF
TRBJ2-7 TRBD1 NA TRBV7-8 TGTGCCAGCAGCTCCTCACGTGGGGACAGGGTAAACTACGAGCAGTACTTC CASSSSRGDRVNYEQYF
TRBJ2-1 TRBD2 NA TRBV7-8 TGTGCCAGCAGCTCGGGAGCGGGGAATGAGCAGTTCTTC CASSSGAGNEQFF
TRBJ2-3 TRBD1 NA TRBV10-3 TGTGCCATCAGCATGACAGGGGGGAGCACAGATACGCAGTATTTT CAISMTGGSTDTQYF
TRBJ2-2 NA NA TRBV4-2 TGTGCCAGCAGCCAACCTATAGCGATCTCGGGGGAGCTGTTTTTT CASSQPIAISGELFF
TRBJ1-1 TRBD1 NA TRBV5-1 TGCGCCAGCAGCTTGATCCCGACAGGGACGGTAGAAGCTTTCTTT CASSLIPTGTVEAFF
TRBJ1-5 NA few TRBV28 TGTGCCAGCACCTCCCCTACAGGGAGCAATCAGCCCCAGCATTTT CASTSPTGSNQPQHF
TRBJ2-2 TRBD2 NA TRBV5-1 TGCGCCAGCAGGGACGGGAGGGCCACGGCCGGGGAGCTGTTTTTT CASRDGRATAGELFF
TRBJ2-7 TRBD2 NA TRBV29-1 TGCAGCGTTGAGTGGGGGAGGGCCATCGAATACGAGCAGTACTTC CSVEWGRAIEYEQYF
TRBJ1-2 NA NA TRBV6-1 TGTGCCAGCAGTGACGAGGGTTACTATGGCTACACCTTC CASSDEGYYGYTF
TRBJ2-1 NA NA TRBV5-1 TGCGCCAGCAGCTTGGAAAAAGGGAGAGTAAATGAGCAGTTCTTC CASSLEKGRVNEQFF
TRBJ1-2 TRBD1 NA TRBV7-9 TGTGCCAGCAGCTTAGTAAGGAGGGGACAGGGAGACTATGGCTACACCTTC CASSLVRRGQGDYGYTF
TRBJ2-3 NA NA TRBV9 TGTGCCAGCAGCGTAGGAGCTCTCGGGGATACGCAGTATTTT CASSVGALGDTQYF
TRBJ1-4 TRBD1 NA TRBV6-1 TGTGCCAGCAGCCAGGGGGCGCGGAATGAAAAACTGTTTTTT CASSQGARNEKLFF
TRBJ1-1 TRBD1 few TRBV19 TGTGCCAGTAGTATAGACCACGACAGGGCCGAAGCTTTCTTT CASSIDHDRAEAFF
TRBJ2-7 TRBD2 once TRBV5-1 TGCGCCAGCAGCTCCGGGACCGGGGGGGGCGAGCAGTACTTC CASSSGTGGGEQYF
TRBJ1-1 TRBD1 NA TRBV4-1 TGCGCCAGCAGCCAAGAGGGGACAGGGCGAGAGCGAACTGAAGCTTTCTTT CASSQEGTGRERTEAFF
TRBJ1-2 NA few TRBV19 TGTGCCAGTAGTCCTCAAGGGACACCCTATGGCTACACCTTC CASSPQGTPYGYTF